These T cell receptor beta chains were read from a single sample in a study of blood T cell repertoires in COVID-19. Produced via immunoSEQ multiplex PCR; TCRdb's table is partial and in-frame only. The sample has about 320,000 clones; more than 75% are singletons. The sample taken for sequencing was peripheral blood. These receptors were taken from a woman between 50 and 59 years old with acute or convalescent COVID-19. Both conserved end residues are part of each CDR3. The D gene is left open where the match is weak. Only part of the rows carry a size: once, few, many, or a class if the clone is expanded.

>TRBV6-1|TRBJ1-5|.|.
TGTGCCAGCAGTGAACTGCCCCAGCATTTT
CASSELPQHF
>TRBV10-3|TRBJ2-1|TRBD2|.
TGTGCCATCAGTCCTCGACTAGCGGGAGTGGGTGAGCAGTTCTTC
CAISPRLAGVGEQFF
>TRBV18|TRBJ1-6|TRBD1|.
TGTGCCAGCTCAGGACAACAGGGGGCCAATTCACCCCTCCACTTT
CASSGQQGANSPLHF
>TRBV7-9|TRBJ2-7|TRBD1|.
TGTGCCAGCAGCACAAGGACAGGGACGAGAGAGCAGTACTTC
CASSTRTGTREQYF
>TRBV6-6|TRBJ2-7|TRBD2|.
TGTGCCAGCAGTTACACGGGACTAGCGGTCGAGCAGTACTTC
CASSYTGLAVEQYF
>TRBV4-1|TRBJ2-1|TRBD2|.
TGCGCCAGCAGCCAAGACGGGGGACTAGCGGGAGACCGGGAGCAGTTCTTC
CASSQDGGLAGDREQFF
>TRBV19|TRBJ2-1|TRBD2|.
TGTGCCAGTAGCCCCACTAGCGGGGGCTACAATGAGCAGTTCTTC
CASSPTSGGYNEQFF
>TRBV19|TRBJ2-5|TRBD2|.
TGTGCCAGTAGTAAGACCGGGAGGGCCGAGGAGACCCAGTACTTC
CASSKTGRAEETQYF
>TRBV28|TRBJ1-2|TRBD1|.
TGTGCCAGCATTTCGGGACAGCACTATGGCTACACCTTC
CASISGQHYGYTF
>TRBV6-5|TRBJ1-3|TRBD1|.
TGTGCCAGCAAGACAGGGTCTGGAAACACCATATATTTT
CASKTGSGNTIYF
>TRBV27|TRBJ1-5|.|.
TGTGCCAGCAGTTCCCGACAGTGGGAAGGGCAGCCCCAGCATTTT
CASSSRQWEGQPQHF
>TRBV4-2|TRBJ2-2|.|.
TGTGCCAGCAGCCTTTCAGGGGATAACGGGGAGCTGTTTTTT
CASSLSGDNGELFF
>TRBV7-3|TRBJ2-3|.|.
TGTGCCAGCAGCTCCACACAATCACGCACAGATACGCAGTATTTT
CASSSTQSRTDTQYF
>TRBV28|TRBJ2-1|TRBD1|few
TGTGCCGCCGGGGACAGGGCGAGCTATGAGCAGTTCTTC
CAAGDRASYEQFF
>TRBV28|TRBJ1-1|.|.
TGTGCCAGCAGTTCCCAAGGCGGAGCGGGCACTGAAGCTTTCTTT
CASSSQGGAGTEAFF
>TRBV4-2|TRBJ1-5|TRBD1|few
TGTGCCAGCAGCAGACAGGGGGGAAGCAATCAGCCCCAGCATTTT
CASSRQGGSNQPQHF
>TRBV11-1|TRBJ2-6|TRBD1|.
TGTGCCAGCAGCTTCGAGACAGGGGATGTCCTGACTTTC
CASSFETGDVLTF
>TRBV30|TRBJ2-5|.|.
TGTGCCTGGAGTGTATCGACGGGGAGTGGGACCCAGTACTTC
CAWSVSTGSGTQYF
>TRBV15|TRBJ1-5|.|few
TGTGCCACCAGCAGCGGGACTCAAGGAGGCAATCAGCCCCAGCATTTT
CATSSGTQGGNQPQHF
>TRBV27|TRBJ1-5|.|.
TGTGCCACCGGTGCGGGGGCAAATCTACGCAATCAGCCCCAGCATTTT
CATGAGANLRNQPQHF
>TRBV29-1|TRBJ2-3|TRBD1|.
TGCAGCGGTGGGACAGGTGGCACAGATACGCAGTATTTT
CSGGTGGTDTQYF
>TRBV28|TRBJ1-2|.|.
TGTGCCAGCGGAGACTATGGCTACACCTTC
CASGDYGYTF
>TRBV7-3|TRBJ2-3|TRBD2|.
TGTGCCAGCAGCCTCGGACTAGCCTACACAGATACGCAGTATTTT
CASSLGLAYTDTQYF